This T cell receptor (beta chain) appears in the sequencing data of a study of CD8 T cells in ankylosing spondylitis. Study results and caveats: Eight or nine highly homologous variants made up a TCR beta motif that seemed to typify ankylosing spondylitis blood. As reported, disease-linked clones showed significant enrichment in matched ankylosing spondylitis synovial fluid. In the blood and synovial fluid of reactive arthritis, some motif variants had been previously reported.

Library preparation for TCR beta used quantitative 5'-RACE with molecular barcodes. TCRdb reprocessed the 5' RACE reads with MiXCR, giving one entry per CDR3 protein. Of 250,000 or so distinct CDR3 sequences detected, over 15% appear once; the ten largest clones hold approximately 32%. The table lists this clonotype with a few counts. What it binds is not known. The J segment lost 5 bases and the V segment lost 3 bases, leaving 12 bases of the junction unmatched. Per the germline V gene, CDR1 is SGDLS and CDR2 is YYNGEE. The CDR3 contains 17 residues. The receptor's source is a male donor with ankylosing spondylitis or in good health (not recorded which). Material for sequencing was blood, either unsorted or a sorted T cell fraction (not recorded which). The chain combines TRBV9 with TRBJ2-5; TRBD1 aligns across 11 bases. The CDR3 DNA reads TGTGCCAGCAGCGGGACCATGGACAGGGGGCGAGTTGAGACCCAGTACTTC. Residues: CASSGTMDRGRVETQYF.